This is a list of T cell receptor beta chains from one sample in a study of regulatory T cells in long-lasting Graves disease. TCRdb reanalysed the multiplex PCR reads using MiXCR and keeps one entry per CDR3 protein. The profile covers about 310,000 distinct CDR3 sequences, with around a fifth appearing a single time and 45% to 70% taken by the ten largest. The sample here was peripheral blood mononuclear cells (PBMCs), taken when the disease was refractory, from a patient treated with antithyroid drugs. These receptors were collected from a female donor with Graves disease. CDR3s include the opening cysteine and the closing phenylalanine or tryptophan. The D gene is left open where the match is weak. Clone sizes are given selectively: once, few, many, or a class where the clone is expanded.

D,size,J,length,V,CDR3,DNA
-,many,TRBJ2-5,14,TRBV12-3/TRBV12-4,CASRVVQWLGTQYF,TGTGCCAGCAGGGTGGTACAATGGCTTGGGACCCAGTACTTC
-,few,TRBJ2-4,19,TRBV28,CASSSNIQGFGLAKNIQYF,TGTGCCAGCAGCTCGAACATACAGGGATTCGGACTAGCCAAAAACATTCAGTACTTC
TRBD2,-,TRBJ2-5,16,TRBV20-1,CSAQISGRAQAETQYF,TGCAGTGCTCAAATTAGCGGGAGGGCCCAGGCTGAGACCCAGTACTTC
-,-,TRBJ2-7,13,TRBV2,CASRQGEGYEQYF,TGTGCCAGCAGGCAGGGGGAGGGGTACGAGCAGTACTTC
-,-,TRBJ1-5,13,TRBV6-2/TRBV6-3,CASSQESHQPQHF,TGTGCCAGCAGTCAGGAGAGTCATCAGCCCCAGCATTTT
-,-,TRBJ1-2,11,TRBV29-1,CSVGIHDGYTF,TGCAGCGTCGGTATCCACGATGGCTACACCTTC
-,few,TRBJ1-4,15,TRBV7-8,CASSLRRVAREKLFF,TGTGCCAGCAGCCTTAGGAGGGTTGCCAGGGAAAAACTGTTTTTT
-,-,TRBJ2-5,15,TRBV7-3,CASSLRESPQETQYF,TGTGCCAGCAGCTTAAGGGAGTCCCCCCAAGAGACCCAGTACTTC
TRBD2,many,TRBJ2-2,17,TRBV6-1,CASRNPGTSGNTGELFF,TGTGCCAGCAGAAACCCCGGGACTAGCGGGAACACCGGGGAGCTGTTTTTT
-,few,TRBJ1-5,14,TRBV6-1,CASSVFVGDQPQHF,TGTGCCAGCAGTGTGTTTGTGGGGGATCAGCCCCAGCATTTT
TRBD2,-,TRBJ2-1,16,TRBV28,CASSYPSGVRGNEQFF,TGTGCCAGCAGTTACCCTAGCGGTGTACGAGGAAATGAGCAGTTCTTC
-,-,TRBJ2-6,15,TRBV7-9,CASSAGFSGANVLTF,TGTGCCAGCAGCGCTGGGTTCTCTGGGGCCAACGTCCTGACTTTC
-,-,TRBJ1-5,15,TRBV3-1,CASSQDMGGGQPQHF,TGTGCCAGCAGCCAAGATATGGGGGGAGGACAGCCCCAGCATTTT
TRBD2,-,TRBJ2-5,15,TRBV5-1,CASSLGGGAQETQYF,TGCGCCAGCAGCTTGGGGGGAGGGGCTCAAGAGACCCAGTACTTC
TRBD1,many,TRBJ1-5,15,TRBV28,CASSYVQGRNQPQHF,TGTGCCAGCAGTTATGTACAGGGGCGCAATCAGCCCCAGCATTTT
-,-,TRBJ2-1,17,TRBV12-3/TRBV12-4,CASSFFDGSNSYNEQFF,TGTGCCAGCAGTTTTTTCGACGGGAGCAATTCCTACAATGAGCAGTTCTTC
TRBD1,many,TRBJ1-6,14,TRBV5-1,CASSPGQGDSPLHF,TGCGCCAGCAGCCCGGGACAGGGCGATTCACCCCTCCACTTT
-,many,TRBJ1-5,15,TRBV18,CASSPSPAPLQPQHF,TGTGCCAGCTCACCATCACCCGCACCGCTGCAGCCCCAGCATTTT
TRBD1,few,TRBJ1-5,15,TRBV7-9,CASSFDRGPYQPQHF,TGTGCCAGCAGCTTCGACAGGGGGCCCTATCAGCCCCAGCATTTT
-,few,TRBJ2-7,14,TRBV6-1,CASRKEGQLYEQYF,TGTGCCAGCAGGAAAGAAGGACAGCTTTACGAGCAGTACTTC
-,many,TRBJ1-2,13,TRBV10-3,CAIRDTGNYGYTF,TGTGCCATCAGAGATACAGGGAACTATGGCTACACCTTC
-,-,TRBJ2-5,15,TRBV27,CASSHEPGLQETQYF,TGTGCCAGCAGTCACGAACCGGGCCTACAAGAGACCCAGTACTTC
-,-,TRBJ2-7,13,TRBV5-1,CASSSLWDYEQYF,TGCGCCAGCAGCTCTCTGTGGGACTACGAGCAGTACTTC
-,few,TRBJ2-7,13,TRBV7-9,CASSLVGVDEQYF,TGTGCCAGCAGCTTAGTAGGGGTCGACGAGCAGTACTTC
TRBD1,-,TRBJ2-1,15,TRBV11-2,CASSRTRTGNNEQFF,TGTGCCAGCAGCCGGACACGGACAGGGAACAATGAGCAGTTCTTC
-,-,TRBJ2-5,13,TRBV19,CASSMGRKETQYF,TGTGCCAGTAGTATGGGCAGGAAAGAGACCCAGTACTTC
-,-,TRBJ1-6,18,TRBV7-9,CASSLPTGIGPNNSPLHF,TGTGCCAGCAGCTTACCCACAGGGATCGGGCCAAATAATTCACCCCTCCACTTT
-,many,TRBJ1-1,14,TRBV12-3/TRBV12-4,CASSPREEGTEAFF,TGTGCCAGCAGCCCCAGGGAAGAGGGCACTGAAGCTTTCTTT
-,many,TRBJ1-2,14,TRBV11-2,CASSPMSAGNGYTF,TGTGCCAGCAGCCCAATGTCGGCAGGGAATGGCTACACCTTC
TRBD2,-,TRBJ2-5,14,TRBV6-2/TRBV6-3,CASSHPGLAETQYF,TGTGCCAGCAGTCACCCGGGACTAGCAGAGACCCAGTACTTC
TRBD1,many,TRBJ2-7,15,TRBV12-3/TRBV12-4,CASSKTGVTSYEQYF,TGTGCCAGCAGCAAGACAGGGGTCACCTCTTACGAGCAGTACTTC
-,few,TRBJ1-1,12,TRBV11-1,CASSGQGLLAFF,TGTGCCAGCAGCGGGCAGGGGTTGTTAGCTTTCTTT
-,-,TRBJ1-2,14,TRBV19,CASSLLGAGYGYTF,TGTGCCAGTAGCCTCCTCGGGGCAGGCTATGGCTACACCTTC
-,-,TRBJ2-2,15,TRBV28,CASSLQVGRGGELFF,TGTGCCAGCAGTTTACAGGTCGGGCGCGGCGGGGAGCTGTTTTTT
TRBD1,many,TRBJ2-5,16,TRBV28,CASSQWTGIWGETQYF,TGTGCCAGCAGCCAGTGGACAGGGATTTGGGGGGAGACCCAGTACTTC
-,few,TRBJ2-2,13,TRBV29-1,CSVDEGNTGELFF,TGCAGCGTTGATGAGGGCAACACCGGGGAGCTGTTTTTT
-,few,TRBJ1-1,13,TRBV29-1,CSVLSDGNTEAFF,TGCAGCGTCCTTTCCGACGGGAACACTGAAGCTTTCTTT
-,many,TRBJ2-7,12,TRBV2,CASRPQGSEQYF,TGTGCCAGCAGGCCGCAGGGGAGCGAGCAGTACTTC
TRBD1,few,TRBJ1-5,16,TRBV5-1,CASRLRQGLLGQPQHF,TGCGCCAGCCGCCTCCGACAGGGTTTGCTGGGTCAGCCCCAGCATTTT
-,many,TRBJ1-1,16,TRBV11-2,CASSLAQQGMGTEAFF,TGTGCCAGCAGCTTAGCGCAACAGGGTATGGGCACTGAAGCTTTCTTT
-,many,TRBJ1-1,13,TRBV5-6,CASSPGINTEAFF,TGTGCCAGCAGCCCGGGAATCAACACTGAAGCTTTCTTT
TRBD2,-,TRBJ2-5,17,TRBV9,CASSKEVGLVGGETQYF,TGTGCCAGCAGTAAGGAAGTGGGACTAGTGGGCGGAGAGACCCAGTACTTC
-,-,TRBJ2-5,11,TRBV29-1,CSVREQETQYF,TGCAGCGTACGGGAACAAGAGACCCAGTACTTC
-,few,TRBJ2-6,18,TRBV6-1,CASRPPARQVSGANVLTF,TGTGCCAGCAGACCACCCGCTCGGCAGGTTTCCGGGGCCAACGTCCTGACTTTC
TRBD1,many,TRBJ1-1,14,TRBV12-3/TRBV12-4,CASSPTGGSQKAFF,TGTGCCAGCAGCCCTACAGGGGGATCTCAGAAAGCTTTCTTT
TRBD1,-,TRBJ2-1,15,TRBV20-1,CSALDGTALRNEQFF,TGCAGTGCCCTGGACGGGACAGCACTTCGGAATGAGCAGTTCTTC
-,-,TRBJ2-2,16,TRBV24-1,CATSDFRRDPTGELFF,TGTGCCACCAGTGATTTTCGGAGGGACCCCACCGGGGAGCTGTTTTTT
TRBD1,many,TRBJ1-1,15,TRBV12-3/TRBV12-4,CASSFLPTGHTEAFF,TGTGCCAGCAGTTTCCTCCCGACAGGGCACACTGAAGCTTTCTTT
-,many,TRBJ1-2,14,TRBV28,CASKAGSLGYGYTF,TGTGCCAGCAAGGCAGGGAGCCTTGGCTATGGCTACACCTTC
-,few,TRBJ1-5,14,TRBV25-1,CASSEFRDNQPQHF,TGTGCCAGCAGTGAATTTCGGGACAATCAGCCCCAGCATTTT
-,-,TRBJ2-7,15,TRBV7-9,CASSLDPRQAYEQYF,TGTGCCAGCAGCTTAGATCCGCGACAAGCGTACGAGCAGTACTTC
TRBD1,few,TRBJ2-6,17,TRBV29-1,CSVEETGGAGGANVLTF,TGCAGCGTTGAAGAAACAGGGGGCGCAGGTGGGGCCAACGTCCTGACTTTC
TRBD2,many,TRBJ2-5,12,TRBV28,CASRTGGETQYF,TGTGCCAGCCGGACGGGGGGAGAGACCCAGTACTTC
-,many,TRBJ2-5,15,TRBV2,CASSEALDGLETQYF,TGTGCCAGCAGTGAAGCGCTTGACGGACTAGAGACCCAGTACTTC
TRBD2,few,TRBJ2-5,19,TRBV4-1,CASSQGRRDWRGLEETQYF,TGCGCCAGCAGCCAAGGACGGCGAGACTGGCGAGGACTAGAGGAGACCCAGTACTTC
-,-,TRBJ2-7,10,TRBV5-1,CASITYEQYF,TGCGCCAGCATTACTTACGAGCAGTACTTC
TRBD2,many,TRBJ2-7,16,TRBV12-3/TRBV12-4,CASSLAPTSVGYEQYF,TGTGCCAGCAGTTTAGCGCCGACTAGCGTGGGCTACGAGCAGTACTTC